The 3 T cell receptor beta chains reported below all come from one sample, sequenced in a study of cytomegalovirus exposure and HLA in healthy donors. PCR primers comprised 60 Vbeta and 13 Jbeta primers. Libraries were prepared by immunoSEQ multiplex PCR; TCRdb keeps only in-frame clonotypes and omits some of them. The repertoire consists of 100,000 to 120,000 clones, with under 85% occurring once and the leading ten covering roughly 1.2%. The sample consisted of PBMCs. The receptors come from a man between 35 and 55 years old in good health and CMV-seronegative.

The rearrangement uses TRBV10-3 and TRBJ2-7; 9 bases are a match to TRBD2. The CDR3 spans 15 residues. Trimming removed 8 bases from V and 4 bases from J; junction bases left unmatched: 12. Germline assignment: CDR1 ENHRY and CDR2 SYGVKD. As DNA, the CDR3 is TGTGCCATCCGTCCTGCGGGGGGGCTTCTTTACGAGCAGTACTTC. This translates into CAIRPAGGLLYEQYF.

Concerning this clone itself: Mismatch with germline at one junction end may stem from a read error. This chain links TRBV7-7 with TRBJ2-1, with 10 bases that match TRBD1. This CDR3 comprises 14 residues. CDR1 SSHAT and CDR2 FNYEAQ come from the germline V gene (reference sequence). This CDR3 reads CASSPGQGHNEQFF. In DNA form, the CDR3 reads TGTGCTAGCAGTCCGGGACAGGGGCACAATGAGCAGTTCTTC.

The CDR3 region has the DNA TGTGCCAGCAGCTGGACTAGCATTGACGCCTACGAGCAGTACTTC. It codes for CASSWTSIDAYEQYF. The chain employs TRBV5-6 and TRBJ2-7, with TRBD2 identical over 8 bases. Trimming at V came to 3 bases and at J to 2 bases, leaving 7 bases not matched to a gene. Germline CDR1 is SGHDT and CDR2 is YYEEEE. The CDR3 is 15 amino acids.